This entry lists 17 T cell receptor beta chains sequenced from one sample in a study of Graves' ophthalmopathy and Graves' hyperthyroidism (dated by TCRdb to the late 2010s). Sequencing relied on an Illumina HiSeq 2000. For repertoire sequencing, TCR beta CDR3 regions were amplified from RNA transcripts. The first round of RT-PCR was done with HTBI primers and the Qiagen OneStep RT-PCR kit, and was followed by a second round of multiplex PCR, then size selection and purification. TCRdb took the public reads, trimmed them with fastp at Q25, ran MiXCR for clone calling and kept in-frame beta chains. Identical CDR3 proteins give one entry, which carries the most common genes and DNA. This sample gives about 740,000 distinct CDR3 sequences in total; 40% of them show up just once. The ten largest clonotypes hold 44% of the sample. The material sequenced was peripheral blood. Source of these receptors: an adult man with Graves' ophthalmopathy.

This clonotype has at least ten counts. The chain has TRBV20-1 and TRBJ1-4; tentative D call: TRBD1 (5 bases). Germline V CDR1 and CDR2: DFQATT, SNEGSKA (reference sequence). V shed 1 base and J shed 14 bases, with 11 bases lying between them. The CDR3 sequence is 11 residues long. The CDR3 spells CSARGDRGLFF. In DNA form, the CDR3 reads TGCAGTGCTAGAGGGGACCGTGGGCTGTTTTTT.

The CDR3 DNA follows: TGTGCCACCAGCAGCCTGGCAGTAAATTCACCCCTCCACTTT. Encoded protein: CATSSLAVNSPLHF. The chain links TRBV15 to TRBJ1-6; no clear D. Germline CDR1 reads LNHNV; CDR2 reads YYDKDF (reference sequence). CDR3 length: 14 amino acids. V was shortened by 3 bases and J by 7 bases, with 10 bases between the two germline ends. Drawing the rest from reference TRBV15 and TRBJ1-6, the complete variable domain is DAMVIQNPRYQVTQFGKPVTLSCSQTLNHNVMYWYQQKSSQAPKLLFHYYDKDFNNEADTPDNFQSRRPNTSFCFLDIRSPGLGDTAMYLCATSSLAVNSPLHFGNGTRLTVT.

Note on this clonotype: A much more abundant neighbour one base away suggests this may be a read error. The chain links TRBV7-9 to TRBJ2-5, with D possibly TRBD2 on 5 matching bases. V was clipped by 6 bases and J by 1 base, with 12 bases between them. Germline values: CDR1 SEHNR, CDR2 FQNEAQ (reference sequence). This CDR3 is built from 14 residues. CDR3 sequence: CASSGGGGQETQYF. The CDR3 DNA follows: TGTGCCAGCAGTGGAGGAGGCGGCCAAGAGACCCAGTACTTC.

This clonotype was counted ten times or more. In DNA, the CDR3 is TGTGCCAGTAGAAGGGCCTCTAACTATGGCTACACCTTC. Protein sequence: CASRRASNYGYTF. This rearrangement joins TRBV19 to TRBJ1-2, with unresolved D. Germline CDR1 is LNHDA and CDR2 is SQIVND (reference sequence). The CDR3 extends over 13 amino acids. The V gene lost 6 bases and the J gene lost 0 bases, with 8 bases spanning the gap.

This clonotype was counted ten times or more. The chain employs TRBV20-1 and TRBJ2-7, with no clear D. The CDR3 is 12 amino acids. The V and J ends lost 6 bases and 3 bases respectively, with 12 bases between them. Germline CDR1 reads DFQATT; CDR2 reads SNEGSKA (reference sequence). The CDR3: CSAETPIYEQYF. In DNA form, the CDR3 reads TGCAGTGCCGAGACTCCCATCTACGAGCAGTACTTC.

A remark on this clonotype: The limits of the CDR3 on the DNA are not certain, so only TCRdb's listed CDR3 is given. CDR3: CSAKVGQGNSPIHF. This rearrangement joins TRBV20-1 to TRBJ1-6; TRBD1 is the table's D call, not checked against the DNA. The CDR3 spans 14 amino acids, including both terminal residues. CDR1 and CDR2 from the germline V gene are DFQATT and SNEGSKA (reference sequence).

The rearrangement joins TRBV6-5 to TRBJ2-7; D may be TRBD1 (5 bases). Germline assignment: CDR1 MNHEY and CDR2 SVGAGI. The CDR3 is 13 amino acids. V was cut by 2 bases and J by 6 bases, with 11 bases left in between. This CDR3 reads CASSYISGAEQYF. The CDR3 coding sequence is TGTGCCAGCAGTTACATATCTGGGGCCGAGCAGTACTTC.

This sequence joins TRBV5-1 and TRBJ1-1, with D maybe TRBD1 (6 bases). Trimming pared 5 bases from V and 11 bases from J, leaving 19 bases between. Germline V gene lookup returns CDR1 SGHRS and CDR2 YFSETQ. This CDR3 contains 13 residues. CDR3 nucleotide sequence: TGCGCCAGCAGTTACGGCGGGGGGCGGGAGGCTTTCTTT. This translates into CASSYGGGREAFF. The full variable domain, its missing parts supplied by reference TRBV5-1 and TRBJ1-1, is KAGVTQTPRYLIKTRGQQVTLSCSPISGHRSVSWYQQTPGQGLQFLFEYFSETQRNKGNFPGRFSGRQFSNSRSEMNVSTLELGDSALYLCASSYGGGREAFFGQGTRLTVV.

V is TRBV11-2 and J is TRBJ1-2; D possibly corresponds to TRBD1 (6 bases). The CDR3 extends over 14 amino acids. V was pared by 7 bases and J by 3 bases, with 15 bases between. Germline lookup yields CDR1 SGHAT and CDR2 FQNNGV. The CDR3 loop is CASNPGKGDYGYTF. The CDR3, as DNA: TGTGCCAGCAACCCGGGGAAGGGGGACTATGGCTACACCTTC. Supplemented by reference TRBV11-2 and TRBJ1-2, the full variable domain reads EAGVAQSPRYKIIEKRQSVAFWCNPISGHATLYWYQQILGQGPKLLIQFQNNGVVDDSQLPKDRFSAERLKGVDSTLKIQPAKLEDSAVYLCASNPGKGDYGYTFGSGTRLTVV.

This clonotype showed up just a few times. The chain joins TRBV5-1 to TRBJ2-3; 8 positions agree with TRBD1. Germline V CDR1 and CDR2: SGHRS, YFSETQ. J lost 4 bases, V lost 0 bases, and 7 bases had no gene match. The CDR3 is made up of 16 amino acids. The CDR3 nucleotides read TGCGCCAGCAGCTTGGAACAGGGGGTCCGATCAGATACGCAGTATTTT. It yields the protein CASSLEQGVRSDTQYF.

The V and J genes are TRBV10-3 and TRBJ2-7; no definite D call. This CDR3 is 10 amino acids long. Trimming shortened V by 10 bases and J by 1 base, and 5 bases separated the two germline ends. Per germline, CDR1 ENHRY and CDR2 SYGVKD. The CDR3 spells CATFSYEQYF. The CDR3 DNA reads TGTGCCACCTTTTCCTACGAGCAGTACTTC.

This rearrangement joins TRBV7-2 to TRBJ1-3, with D uncertain. The CDR3 is 15 residues long. V lost 3 bases and J lost 1, with 10 bases in between. Germline loops: CDR1 SGHTA, CDR2 FQGNSA. CDR3 coding DNA: TGTGCCAGCAGCTTCGTAGGGTTATCTGGAAACACCATATATTTT. It specifies CASSFVGLSGNTIYF.

This clonotype was counted ten times or more. The chain combines TRBV9 with TRBJ2-7; weak D call: TRBD2 (6 bases). With 4 bases removed from V and 6 bases from J, the gap between germline ends came to 14 bases. The CDR3 has 13 residues. Germline V gives CDR1 SGDLS, CDR2 YYNGEE. CDR3 in DNA: TGTGCCAGCAGCAACGCGGGGACGGGCGAGCAGTACTTC. As protein: CASSNAGTGEQYF.

The genes are TRBV29-1 and TRBJ2-5; TRBD1 is a possible D gene (5 bases). Germline V gives CDR1 SQVTM, CDR2 ANQGSEA. The CDR3 runs 15 residues. Trimming removed 3 bases at V and 4 bases at J, with 18 bases between. CDR3 in DNA: TGCAGCGTTGAGATCAGGGCCACGTCCCCAGAGACCCAGTACTTC. Amino acids: CSVEIRATSPETQYF.

This clonotype has at least ten counts. The genes are TRBV29-1 and TRBJ2-5; D unresolved. Germline-derived CDR1 and CDR2 are SQVTM and ANQGSEA. V lost 0 bases, J lost 5 bases, and 13 bases lay in between. This CDR3 contains 14 residues. The CDR3 here is CSVEDLGVVETQYF. The CDR3 DNA follows: TGCAGCGTTGAAGATCTTGGGGTGGTGGAGACCCAGTACTTC.

V is TRBV2 and J is TRBJ2-7; 8 bases are a match to TRBD1. J was trimmed by 2 bases and V by 4 bases; bases with no gene match: 7. The CDR3 is 15 residues long. Germline CDR1 reads SNHLY; CDR2 reads FYNNEI. As DNA, the CDR3 is TGTGCCAGCAGTGCAAGACAGGGGCTACCCTACGAGCAGTACTTC. This codes for CASSARQGLPYEQYF.

This rearrangement joins TRBV29-1 to TRBJ1-6; D remains unclear. Germline values: CDR1 SQVTM, CDR2 ANQGSEA. V gave up 0 bases and J gave up 10 bases, with 10 bases separating them. The CDR3 spans 13 residues. In DNA, the CDR3 is TGCAGCGTTGAAGATGGTGCGAACTCACCCCTCCACTTT. Protein sequence: CSVEDGANSPLHF. Looking up the rest from reference TRBV29-1 and TRBJ1-6 gives the full variable domain: SAVISQKPSRDICQRGTSLTIQCQVDSQVTMMFWYRQQPGQSLTLIATANQGSEATYESGFVIDKFPISRPNLTFSTLTVSNMSPEDSSIYLCSVEDGANSPLHFGNGTRLTVT.